A single T cell receptor beta chain is shown here with its context. Its recognized antigen is unknown. Base qualities are not recorded, but no much larger clone differs from it by a single base. The data stem from a study of blood T cell repertoires in COVID-19 (dated by TCRdb to between 2020 and 2021). About the full investigation: Samples covering the acute and convalescent phases of COVID-19 were provided by collaborators in the United States, Italy and Spain. The prospective study material was composed of cDNA or gDNA derived from T cells, B-cell-depleted T cells, or PBMCs. Deeply sampled blood TCRbeta repertoires from subjects exposed to, actively infected with, or recovered from COVID-19 were included in the dataset. The repertoires were released in a freely available public database intended as a resource for research on the immune response to SARS-CoV-2. Samples were obtained from the ongoing ImmuneRACE study (first 160 participants) and from approximately 1,200 subjects provided by 6 global collaborators. A de-identified subject ID, COVID-19 status, age in years and sex were almost always included in the sample metadata. Where available, HLA class I and class II types were obtained from metadata supplied by the sample provider rather than from assay-based typing.

TCRbeta CDR3 regions were amplified from genomic DNA using the immunoSEQ Assay, a bias-controlled multiplex PCR. The published analysis was carried out like this. Nucleated cell counts per sample were estimated from amplification of reference gene primers within the assay. To quantify the absolute abundance of each unique TCRbeta CDR3 rearrangement, sequence reads were collapsed and filtered. Productive Simpson clonality was computed per sample as the square root of Simpson's diversity index over productive rearrangements. Held by TCRdb, this immuneACCESS table contains in-frame sequences only and omits some clones. Under half of the omission traces to an unresolved V gene where checked; the cause of the rest is unknown. V, J and clone size derive from that table, while D and trimming were established from the DNA sequence. For this sample there are 120,000 to 150,000 clones; 80% appear just once. The ten largest make up over 10% of the sample.

What the study reported, not specific to this receptor: The quantity of clinical and demographic metadata differed by source and by participant and was supplied without curation.

V is clipped by 4 bases and J by 3 bases, and the sequence between their germline boundaries is 4 bases long. The germline V gene yields SNHLY for CDR1 and FYNNEI for CDR2. The CDR3 covers 11 residues, taking in both the cysteine and the phenylalanine. Left in the record is the CDR3 DNA by itself, 33 bases read in frame from the first base. Each collaborating institution followed its own protocols to collect whole blood in K2EDTA tubes. For TCRbeta analysis, collaborator samples were shipped as frozen whole blood, as isolated PBMCs, or as DNA extracted from either sample type. The sequenced sample was peripheral blood. This receptor was obtained from a man aged 55 to 69 with active or convalescent COVID-19. The chain links TRBV2 with TRBJ2-7; no D gene is confidently identified. The sequenced DNA is TGTGCCAGCAGTGGAGACTACGAGCAGTACTTC. It codes for CASSGDYEQYF.